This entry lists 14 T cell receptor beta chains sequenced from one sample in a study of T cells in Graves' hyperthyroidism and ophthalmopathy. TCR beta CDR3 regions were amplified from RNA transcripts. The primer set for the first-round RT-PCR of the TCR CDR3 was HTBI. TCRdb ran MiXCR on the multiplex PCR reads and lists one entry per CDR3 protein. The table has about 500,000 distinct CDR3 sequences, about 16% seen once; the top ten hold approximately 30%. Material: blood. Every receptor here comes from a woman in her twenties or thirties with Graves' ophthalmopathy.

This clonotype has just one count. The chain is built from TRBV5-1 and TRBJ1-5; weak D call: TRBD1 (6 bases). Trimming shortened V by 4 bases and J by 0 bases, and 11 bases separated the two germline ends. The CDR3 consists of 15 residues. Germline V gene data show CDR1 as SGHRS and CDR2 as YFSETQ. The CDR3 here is CASSPGVYSNQPQHF. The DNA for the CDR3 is TGCGCCAGCAGCCCAGGGGTCTATAGCAATCAGCCCCAGCATTTT.

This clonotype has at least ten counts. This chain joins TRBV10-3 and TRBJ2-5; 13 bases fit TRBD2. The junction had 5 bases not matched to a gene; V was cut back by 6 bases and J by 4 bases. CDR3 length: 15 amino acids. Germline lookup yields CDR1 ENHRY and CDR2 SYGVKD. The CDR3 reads CAIRRTSGSGETQYF. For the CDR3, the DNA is TGTGCCATCAGACGGACTAGCGGGAGCGGAGAGACCCAGTACTTC.

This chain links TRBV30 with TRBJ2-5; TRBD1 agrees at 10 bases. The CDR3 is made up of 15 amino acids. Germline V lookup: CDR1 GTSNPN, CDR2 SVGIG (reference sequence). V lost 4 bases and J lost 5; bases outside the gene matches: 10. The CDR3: CAWIAGTGALETQYF. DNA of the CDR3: TGTGCCTGGATCGCCGGGACAGGGGCCCTCGAGACCCAGTACTTC.

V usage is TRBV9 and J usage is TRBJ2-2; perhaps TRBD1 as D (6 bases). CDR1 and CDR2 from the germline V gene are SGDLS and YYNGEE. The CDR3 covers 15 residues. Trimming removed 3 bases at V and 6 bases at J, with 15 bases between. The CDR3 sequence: CASSAAGQTSGELFF. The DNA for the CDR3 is TGTGCCAGCAGCGCAGCTGGACAGACCTCCGGGGAGCTGTTTTTT.

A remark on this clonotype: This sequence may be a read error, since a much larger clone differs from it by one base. CDR3 residues: CASTRQETERDQPQHF. DNA of the CDR3: TGTGCCAGCACCCGACAAGAAACCGAGCGGGATCAGCCCCAGCATTTT. The V gene is TRBV28, the J gene TRBJ1-5; D remains unclear. Deletions cut 7 bases from V and 5 bases from J, with 21 bases between. The germline V gene has CDR1 MDHEN and CDR2 SYDVKM. The CDR3 covers 16 residues.

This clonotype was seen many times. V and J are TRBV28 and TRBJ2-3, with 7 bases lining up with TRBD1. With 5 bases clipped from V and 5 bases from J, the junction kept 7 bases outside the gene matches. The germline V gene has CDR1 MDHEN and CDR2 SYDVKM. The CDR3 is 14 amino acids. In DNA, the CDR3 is TGTGCCAGCAGTACCACAGGGGCCGGAGATACGCAGTATTTT. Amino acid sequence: CASSTTGAGDTQYF. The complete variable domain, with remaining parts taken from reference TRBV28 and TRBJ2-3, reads DVKVTQSSRYLVKRTGEKVFLECVQDMDHENMFWYRQDPGLGLRLIYFSYDVKMKEKGDIPEGYSVSREKKERFSLILESASTNQTSMYLCASSTTGAGDTQYFGPGTRLTVL.

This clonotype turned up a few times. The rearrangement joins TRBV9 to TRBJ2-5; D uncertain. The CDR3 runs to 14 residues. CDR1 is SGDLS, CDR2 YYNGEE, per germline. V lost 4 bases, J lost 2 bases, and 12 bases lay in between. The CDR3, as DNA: TGTGCCAGCAGCACCTCGTCAGGACAAGAGACCCAGTACTTC. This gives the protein CASSTSSGQETQYF.

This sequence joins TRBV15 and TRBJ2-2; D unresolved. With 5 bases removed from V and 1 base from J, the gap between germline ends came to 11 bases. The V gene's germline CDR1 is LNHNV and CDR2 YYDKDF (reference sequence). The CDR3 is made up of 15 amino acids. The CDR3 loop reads CATSAGVVNTGELFF. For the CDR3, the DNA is TGTGCCACCAGCGCCGGAGTGGTGAACACCGGGGAGCTGTTTTTT.

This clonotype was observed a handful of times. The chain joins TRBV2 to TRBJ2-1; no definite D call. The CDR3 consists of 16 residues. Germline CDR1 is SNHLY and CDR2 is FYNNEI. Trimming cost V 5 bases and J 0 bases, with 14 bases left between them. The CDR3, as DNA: TGTGCCAGCAGTTACGGCACGGCGAGCTCCTACAATGAGCAGTTCTTC. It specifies CASSYGTASSYNEQFF.

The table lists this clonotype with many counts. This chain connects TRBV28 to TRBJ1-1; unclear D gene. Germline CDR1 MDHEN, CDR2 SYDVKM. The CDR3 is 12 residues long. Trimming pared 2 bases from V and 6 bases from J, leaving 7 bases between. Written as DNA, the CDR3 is TGTGCCAGCAGTTTACTAGAGCCTGAAGCTTTCTTT. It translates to CASSLLEPEAFF.

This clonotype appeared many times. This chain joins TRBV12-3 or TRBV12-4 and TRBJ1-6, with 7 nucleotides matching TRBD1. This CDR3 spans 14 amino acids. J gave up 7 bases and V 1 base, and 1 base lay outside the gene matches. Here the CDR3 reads CASSLVGQNSPLHF. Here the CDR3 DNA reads TGTGCCAGCAGTTTAGTGGGACAGAATTCACCCCTCCACTTT.

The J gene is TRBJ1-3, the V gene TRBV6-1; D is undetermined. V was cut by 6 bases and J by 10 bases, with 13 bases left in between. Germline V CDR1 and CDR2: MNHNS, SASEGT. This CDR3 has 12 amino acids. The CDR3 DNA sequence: TGTGCCAGCAGCGGTCGGGGAACTACCATATATTTT. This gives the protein CASSGRGTTIYF.

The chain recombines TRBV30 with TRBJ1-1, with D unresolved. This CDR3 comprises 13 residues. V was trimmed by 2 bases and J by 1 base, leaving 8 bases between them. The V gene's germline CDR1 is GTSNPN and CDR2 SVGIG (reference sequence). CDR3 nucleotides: TGTGCCTGGAGTATCCCGGGGAACACTGAAGCTTTCTTT. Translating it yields CAWSIPGNTEAFF.

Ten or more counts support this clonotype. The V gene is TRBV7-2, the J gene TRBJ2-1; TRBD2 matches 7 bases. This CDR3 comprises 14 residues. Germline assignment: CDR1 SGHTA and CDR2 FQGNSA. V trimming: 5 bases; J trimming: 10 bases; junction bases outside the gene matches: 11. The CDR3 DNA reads TGTGCCAGCAGCCGGACCCGCCGGGGGGACGAGCAGTTCTTC. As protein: CASSRTRRGDEQFF.